The 14 T cell receptor beta chains below all came from one sample that was sequenced in a study of HIV-infected patients and healthy controls. Whole blood was used without fractionation, so all unsorted peripheral T cells were included. About 480 ng RNA was reverse transcribed with alpha and beta constant-region primers. Separate chain-specific third strand synthesis with multiplexing indices produced the alpha and beta libraries. TCRdb redid the calling of the 5' RACE reads with MiXCR, one entry per CDR3 protein. The repertoire consists of 15,000 or so distinct CDR3 sequences, with 5.5% to 8% occurring once and the leading ten covering under 9.5%. The specimen was blood. These receptors all come from an adult in good health.

The table lists this clonotype with many counts. The genes are TRBV4-1 and TRBJ1-5; D is undetermined. CDR1 and CDR2 (germline): MGHRA, YSYEKL. The V and J ends lost 0 bases and 3 bases respectively, with 9 bases between them. CDR3 length: 15 residues. The CDR3 DNA reads as TGCGCCAGCAGCCAAGATGACGAGATCAATCAGCCCCAGCATTTT. Protein sequence: CASSQDDEINQPQHF.

This clonotype is classed as medium-sized. The rearrangement links TRBV12-3 or TRBV12-4 to TRBJ1-1; D is perhaps TRBD1 (6 bases). The CDR3 covers 17 residues. V was shortened by 3 bases and J by 3 bases, with 20 bases between the two germline ends. CDR3 DNA: TGTGCCAGCAGTTTCAATAGGGGGGGGTTGGGGTACACTGAAGCTTTCTTT. Translation gives CASSFNRGGLGYTEAFF.

This clonotype was seen repeatedly, ten times or more. This chain joins TRBV4-2 and TRBJ2-1; tentative D call: TRBD1 (6 bases). This CDR3 spans 16 amino acids. V was trimmed by 2 bases and J by 2 bases, leaving 13 bases between them. The germline V gene encodes CDR1 LGHNA and CDR2 YNFKEQ. The CDR3 DNA reads as TGTGCCAGCAGCCAACTCCTGGGGGCTACCTACAATGAGCAGTTCTTC. Its translation: CASSQLLGATYNEQFF.

At least ten counts were recorded for this clonotype. The chain links TRBV7-2 to TRBJ2-3, with D possibly TRBD2 on 6 matching bases. This CDR3 spans 12 amino acids. Per germline, CDR1 SGHTA and CDR2 FQGNSA. V lost 5 bases, J lost 10 bases, and 13 bases lay in between. CDR3 bases: TGTGCCAGCAGCATGCCTTGGGGGGCGCAGTATTTT. The encoded protein is CASSMPWGAQYF.

The sample holds many counts of this clonotype. The chain's CDR3 is CAPAKGPGTDTQYF. In DNA form, the CDR3 reads TGTGCCCCTGCCAAGGGACCTGGGACAGATACGCAGTATTTT. The rearrangement joins TRBV11-3 to TRBJ2-3; D may correspond to TRBD1 or TRBD2 (5 bases each). The V gene lost 11 bases and the J gene lost 3 bases, with 18 bases spanning the gap. CDR3 size: 14 residues. CDR1 and CDR2 from the germline V gene are SGHNT and YENEEA. Supplemented by reference TRBV11-3 and TRBJ2-3, the full variable domain reads EAGVVQSPRYKIIEKKQPVAFWCNPISGHNTLYWYLQNLGQGPELLIRYENEEAVDDSQLPKDRFSAERLKGVDSTLKIQPAELGDSAVYLCAPAKGPGTDTQYFGPGTRLTVL.

This clonotype was detected only a few times. V gene TRBV4-3 combines with J gene TRBJ2-1; D might be TRBD1 (6 bases). This CDR3 comprises 13 residues. Deletions cut 4 bases from V and 8 bases from J, with 12 bases between. CDR1 and CDR2 from the germline V gene are LGHNA and YSLEER. CDR3 coding DNA: TGCGCCAGCAGCCGCGCACAGGGTCATGAGCAGTTCTTC. This sequence encodes CASSRAQGHEQFF.

By share of the sample, this clonotype is medium-sized. This chain uses TRBV28 with TRBJ2-2; 7 bases are shared with TRBD1. Losses at the gene ends were 6 bases for V and 2 bases for J; bases not matched to a gene: 6. Germline CDR1 is MDHEN and CDR2 is SYDVKM. The CDR3 runs to 15 residues. CDR3 amino acids: CASSPGTVNTGELFF. In DNA form, the CDR3 reads TGTGCCAGCAGCCCTGGGACAGTTAACACCGGGGAGCTGTTTTTT.

In its sample, this clonotype is medium-sized (0.01 to 0.1%). The chain couples TRBV3-1 to TRBJ1-1, with unresolved D. V was pared by 1 base and J by 1 base, with 4 bases between. This CDR3 spans 13 amino acids. Germline V gene lookup returns CDR1 LGHDT and CDR2 YNNKEL (reference sequence). The CDR3 is CASSQGANTEAFF. CDR3 in DNA: TGTGCCAGCAGCCAAGGGGCGAACACTGAAGCTTTCTTT.

This clonotype was seen many times. V is TRBV5-1 and J is TRBJ2-7; D is perhaps TRBD1 (6 bases). V lost 3 bases and J 4 bases, leaving 17 bases between the germline ends. This CDR3 is built from 15 residues. The germline V gene encodes CDR1 SGHRS and CDR2 YFSETQ. CDR3 DNA: TGCGCCAGCAGCTCCGGACAGTACGCTACATACGAGCAGTACTTC. Amino acid sequence: CASSSGQYATYEQYF.

V gene TRBV19 combines with J gene TRBJ2-2, with TRBD1 as a possible D gene (6 bases). The ends were cut back, 4 bases at V and 7 bases at J, with 10 bases in the middle. Germline CDR1 reads LNHDA; CDR2 reads SQIVND (reference sequence). The CDR3 runs 13 residues. The CDR3 is CASSTTGFGELFF. DNA of the CDR3: TGTGCCAGTAGTACGACAGGATTCGGGGAGCTGTTTTTT. Complete variable domain (other parts from reference TRBV19 and TRBJ2-2): DGGITQSPKYLFRKEGQNVTLSCEQNLNHDAMYWYRQDPGQGLRLIYYSQIVNDFQKGDIAEGYSVSREKKESFPLTVTSAQKNPTAFYLCASSTTGFGELFFGEGSRLTVL.

Ten or more counts support this clonotype. The chain has TRBV19 and TRBJ2-1; TRBD2 aligns across 10 bases. Germline values: CDR1 LNHDA, CDR2 SQIVND (reference sequence). The CDR3 extends over 15 amino acids. V was pared by 1 base and J by 6 bases, with 3 bases of the junction left unmatched. In DNA, the CDR3 is TGTGCCAGTAGTATAGTAGCGGGAGGATTCAATGAGCAGTTCTTC. Protein sequence: CASSIVAGGFNEQFF.

In regard to this clonotype: A read error is possible here, since a much larger clone lies one base away. This chain connects TRBV6-5 to TRBJ2-7; D is unclear. Germline V gene sequence: CDR1 MNHEY, CDR2 SVGAGI. The CDR3 contains 13 residues. V lost 4 bases and J 7 bases, leaving 14 bases between the germline ends. CDR3 protein: CASSSRFSREQYF. The DNA for the CDR3 is TGTGCCAGCAGTTCTCGCTTCAGTCGAGAGCAGTACTTC.

This clonotype was seen many times. The chain carries TRBV19 and TRBJ2-3, with a weak D call TRBD2 (6 bases). Trimming stripped 10 bases from V and 0 bases from J, with 17 bases between. The CDR3 length is 15 residues. Germline V gene sequence: CDR1 LNHDA, CDR2 SQIVND (reference sequence). CDR3 sequence reads: CATQPRRVSTDTQYF. The CDR3 nucleotides are TGTGCCACCCAACCTCGGAGGGTCAGCACAGATACGCAGTATTTT.

This clonotype was counted ten times or more. CDR3 nucleotides: TGTGCCAGCCTGTACAGGGAAAGCTCTGGGGCCAACGTCCTGACTTTC. This sequence encodes CASLYRESSGANVLTF. This rearrangement joins TRBV7-9 to TRBJ2-6, with D possibly TRBD1 on 6 matching bases. V was pared by 8 bases and J by 0 bases, with 14 bases between. Germline CDR1 reads SEHNR; CDR2 reads FQNEAQ (reference sequence). This CDR3 comprises 16 residues.